These 26 T cell receptor beta chains originate from one sample sequenced in a study of cytomegalovirus exposure and HLA in healthy donors. Primers for the PCR totalled 60 Vbeta and 13 Jbeta. The data were produced by immunoSEQ multiplex PCR, yet TCRdb's version contains in-frame clones alone and is incomplete. The sample lists approximately 170,000 clones, roughly 72% occurring once. Material: PBMCs. These TCRs come from a man in his forties in good health and CMV-seronegative.

This clone was seen a handful of times. The genes are TRBV9 and TRBJ2-3; D is unresolved. V was trimmed by 5 bases and J by 9 bases, leaving 7 bases between them. This CDR3 spans 10 amino acids. Germline V gene data show CDR1 as SGDLS and CDR2 as YYNGEE. CDR3 sequence reads: CASRELTQYF. CDR3 DNA: TGTGCCAGCAGGGAGTTGACGCAGTATTTT. Variable domain in full (rest from reference TRBV9 and TRBJ2-3): DSGVTQTPKHLITATGQRVTLRCSPRSGDLSVYWYQQSLDQGLQFLIQYYNGEERAKGNILERFSAQQFPDLHSELNLSSLELGDSALYFCASRELTQYFGPGTRLTVL.

The rearrangement joins TRBV10-1 to TRBJ2-1, with 14 bases that match TRBD2. CDR3 length: 15 amino acids. Germline V gives CDR1 WNHNN, CDR2 SYGVQD (reference sequence). Germline trimming cut 6 bases from V and 7 bases from J; bases unmatched to any gene: 5. The CDR3 DNA is TGCGCCAGCAGCTACGGGACTAGCGGGAGAAATGAGCAGTTCTTC. It is translated as CASSYGTSGRNEQFF.

The rearrangement uses TRBV4-2 and TRBJ2-1; 7 nucleotides line up with TRBD2. Germline lookup yields CDR1 LGHNA and CDR2 YNFKEQ. The ends lost 0 bases at V and 0 bases at J; junction bases unmatched: 5. This CDR3 comprises 17 residues. The CDR3, as DNA: TGTGCCAGCAGCCAAGAAGGCGGGGGAAGCTCCTACAATGAGCAGTTCTTC. It translates to CASSQEGGGSSYNEQFF.

This chain uses TRBV27 with TRBJ2-6, with D uncertain. The V and J ends lost 5 bases and 2 bases respectively, with 7 bases between them. The germline V gene encodes CDR1 MNHEY and CDR2 SMNVEV (reference sequence). CDR3 length: 14 amino acids. Here the CDR3 DNA reads TGTGCCAGCAGTATTACTCCTGGGGCCAACGTCCTGACTTTC. It codes for CASSITPGANVLTF. Full variable domain (outside the CDR3, taken from reference TRBV27 and TRBJ2-6): EAQVTQNPRYLITVTGKKLTVTCSQNMNHEYMSWYRQDPGLGLRQIYYSMNVEVTDKGDVPEGYKVSRKEKRNFPLILESPSPNQTSLYFCASSITPGANVLTFGAGSRLTVL.

In its sample, this clone was seen a few times. The DNA of the CDR3 is TGTGCCAGCAGCCGCCAGGGGACTAGCGGGCCGGGTAGTGCGCAGTATTTT. Residues: CASSRQGTSGPGSAQYF. This chain joins TRBV7-2 and TRBJ2-3; 12 bases line up with TRBD2. Germline V gene sequence: CDR1 SGHTA, CDR2 FQGNSA. V was pared by 5 bases and J by 10 bases, with 16 bases of the junction left unmatched. This CDR3 is 17 amino acids long. Complete variable domain (other parts from reference TRBV7-2 and TRBJ2-3): GAGVSQSPSNKVTEKGKDVELRCDPISGHTALYWYRQSLGQGLEFLIYFQGNSAPDKSGLPSDRFSAERTGGSVSTLTIQRTQQEDSAVYLCASSRQGTSGPGSAQYFGPGTRLTVL.

The J gene is TRBJ1-2, the V gene TRBV30; 7 bases line up with TRBD1. V gave up 4 bases and J gave up 4 bases; unmatched junction bases: 9. The CDR3 length is 14 residues. Germline loops: CDR1 GTSNPN, CDR2 SVGIG (reference sequence). Here the CDR3 reads CAWTGGGAGYGYTF. The CDR3 DNA sequence: TGTGCCTGGACGGGAGGGGGCGCGGGCTATGGCTACACCTTC. The variable domain in full, completed from reference TRBV30 and TRBJ1-2, reads SQTIHQWPATLVQPVGSPLSLECTVEGTSNPNLYWYRQAAGRGLQLLFYSVGIGQISSEVPQNLSASRPQDRQFILSSKKLLLSDSGFYLCAWTGGGAGYGYTFGSGTRLTVV.

This clone was picked up a small number of times. Additional DNA sequences in this sample encode the identical CDR3. The V gene is TRBV27, the J gene TRBJ1-5, with a weak D call TRBD1 (5 bases). The V gene's germline CDR1 is MNHEY and CDR2 SMNVEV (reference sequence). This CDR3 spans 13 amino acids. V was pared by 3 bases and J by 4 bases, with 7 bases between. CDR3 coding DNA: TGTGCCAGCAGTTTTCAGGGAAATCAGCCCCAGCATTTT. Encoded protein: CASSFQGNQPQHF.

V is TRBV6-5 and J is TRBJ2-3; a weak D match, TRBD1 (5 bases). The V gene lost 6 bases and the J gene lost 2 bases, with 15 bases spanning the gap. Germline V gene lookup returns CDR1 MNHEY and CDR2 SVGAGI. The CDR3 contains 15 residues. The CDR3 sequence is CASSKTWTSTDTQYF. The DNA for the CDR3 is TGTGCCAGCAGCAAGACGTGGACATCCACAGATACGCAGTATTTT.

The chain carries TRBV6-1 and TRBJ1-3; D might be TRBD1 (6 bases). Germline V lookup: CDR1 MNHNS, CDR2 SASEGT. With 6 bases removed from V and 0 bases from J, the gap between germline ends came to 12 bases. The CDR3 contains 15 residues. The CDR3 is CASRDSASSGNTIYF. CDR3 sequence (DNA): TGTGCCAGCAGGGACAGCGCGAGCTCTGGAAACACCATATATTTT.

The J gene is TRBJ2-3, the V gene TRBV14; 11 nucleotides align to TRBD2. V shed 8 bases, J shed 6 bases, and the junction held 10 bases outside the gene matches. CDR1 SGHDN and CDR2 FVKESK come from the germline V gene. CDR3 length: 15 residues. The CDR3 region is CASDDTSGGSDTQYF. Here the CDR3 DNA reads TGTGCCAGCGACGATACTAGCGGGGGCTCGGATACGCAGTATTTT.

This clone was seen only once. V gene TRBV11-2 combines with J gene TRBJ1-5; D remains ambiguous. Germline CDR1 reads SGHAT; CDR2 reads FQNNGV. Trimming took off 1 base at V and 11 bases at J, with 15 bases between the two ends. The CDR3 totals 14 residues. DNA for the CDR3: TGTGCCAGCAGCTTAGGGGCCGGGATGGCAGCCCAGCATTTT. Amino acid sequence: CASSLGAGMAAQHF.

The rearrangement links TRBV6-6 to TRBJ2-2, with TRBD1 matching 8 bases. This CDR3 has 16 residues. Germline values: CDR1 MNHNY, CDR2 SVGAGI (reference sequence). With 0 bases clipped from V and 3 bases from J, the junction kept 3 bases outside the gene matches. In DNA form, the CDR3 reads TGTGCCAGCAGTTACTCTGTGACAGGGGACACCGGGGAGCTGTTTTTT. This gives the protein CASSYSVTGDTGELFF.

Notes on this clone: A read error may account for a junction end that differs from germline. The CDR3: CASSLYPLGLTSW. The CDR3 DNA reads as TGTGCCAGCAGCCTCTACCCCCTGGGATTGACTAGCTGG. The genes are TRBV7-7 and TRBJ2-7, with 7 bases fitting TRBD2. This CDR3 comprises 13 residues. Germline loops: CDR1 SSHAT, CDR2 FNYEAQ (reference sequence).

In this sample, this clone turned up once. The CDR3 reads CASTLSQGGRGQETQYF. DNA for the CDR3: TGTGCCAGCACCCTCTCCCAAGGCGGGAGGGGTCAAGAGACCCAGTACTTC. J is TRBJ2-5 and V is TRBV2, with 9 positions matching TRBD2. The germline V gene encodes CDR1 SNHLY and CDR2 FYNNEI. V dropped 7 bases and J dropped 2; count of bases not matched to a gene: 14. The CDR3 length is 17 residues.

As concerns this clone: Within the sample, other DNA sequences also encode this same CDR3. The V call is TRBV18, the J call TRBJ1-5; TRBD1 is a possible D gene (6 bases). CDR3 size: 15 residues. V was pared by 2 bases and J by 1 base, with 9 bases between. Per the germline V gene, CDR1 is KGHSH and CDR2 is LQKENI. Here the CDR3 reads CASSPGGASNQPQHF. Here the CDR3 DNA reads TGTGCCAGCTCACCAGGGGGCGCGAGCAATCAGCCCCAGCATTTT.

This clone is a singleton in its sample. This rearrangement joins TRBV9 to TRBJ2-1; D is uncertain. The CDR3 spans 14 residues. Looked up from germline, CDR1 is SGDLS and CDR2 is YYNGEE. The V gene lost 0 bases and the J gene lost 12 bases, with 16 bases spanning the gap. CDR3 DNA: TGTGCCAGCAGCGTAGTTTCTATGTGTTGTGGGCAGTTCTTC. It is translated as CASSVVSMCCGQFF.

The chain is built from TRBV28 and TRBJ1-1; weak D call: TRBD1 (6 bases). The CDR3 is made up of 12 amino acids. Germline assignment: CDR1 MDHEN and CDR2 SYDVKM. Between the trimmed V and J ends, which lost 9 bases and 0 bases, there was a span of 8 bases. Written as DNA, the CDR3 is TGTGCCAGTGGACAGTTGAACACTGAAGCTTTCTTT. The encoded protein is CASGQLNTEAFF.

The genes are TRBV18 and TRBJ1-1; 8 bases agree with TRBD1. CDR1 and CDR2 from the germline V gene are KGHSH and LQKENI. This CDR3 spans 16 amino acids. The V and J ends lost 0 bases and 0 bases, in that order; junction bases with no gene match: 3. CDR3 DNA: TGTGCCAGCTCACCACCCGGGACAGGAATGAACACTGAAGCTTTCTTT. Protein sequence: CASSPPGTGMNTEAFF.

The chain carries TRBV7-8 and TRBJ1-4, with unresolved D. The germline V and J ends were trimmed by 1 base and 4 bases, with 7 bases remaining between them. The length of the CDR3 is 14 residues. Germline CDR1 reads SGHVS; CDR2 reads FQNEAQ. The CDR3 sequence: CASSLGPNNEKLFF. For the CDR3, the DNA is TGTGCCAGCAGCTTAGGTCCCAATAATGAAAAACTGTTTTTT. Variable domain in full (rest from reference TRBV7-8 and TRBJ1-4): GAGVSQSPRYKVAKRGQDVALRCDPISGHVSLFWYQQALGQGPEFLTYFQNEAQLDKSGLPSDRFFAERPEGSVSTLKIQRTQQEDSAVYLCASSLGPNNEKLFFGSGTQLSVL.

The chain links TRBV11-2 to TRBJ2-3; possible D gene TRBD2, 7 bases. Germline V gene lookup returns CDR1 SGHAT and CDR2 FQNNGV. The ends were cut back, 1 base at V and 2 bases at J, with 13 bases in the middle. This CDR3 spans 16 amino acids. The CDR3 sequence: CASSLVGGGNTDTQYF. DNA for the CDR3: TGTGCCAGCAGCTTAGTGGGCGGGGGCAACACAGATACGCAGTATTTT.

The chain has TRBV7-9 and TRBJ1-3; D ambiguous. This CDR3 region has 14 residues. Germline assignment: CDR1 SEHNR and CDR2 FQNEAQ (reference sequence). Trimming shortened V by 3 bases and J by 2 bases, and 8 bases separated the two germline ends. The chain's CDR3 is CASSFPGTGNTIYF. CDR3 coding DNA: TGTGCCAGCAGCTTCCCGGGAACTGGAAACACCATATATTTT.

This clone was detected only once. This chain uses TRBV30 with TRBJ2-2, with D possibly TRBD2 on 6 matching bases. Germline CDR1 and CDR2: GTSNPN and SVGIG (reference sequence). Trimming took off 1 base at V and 6 bases at J, with 18 bases between the two ends. The length of the CDR3 is 16 residues. CDR3 sequence: CAWSAGVDWRAGELFF. The DNA for the CDR3 is TGTGCCTGGAGTGCCGGAGTCGATTGGAGGGCCGGGGAGCTGTTTTTT.

The CDR3 is CASSITGGGYEQYF. CDR3 DNA sequence: TGTGCCAGTAGTATAACAGGGGGCGGTTACGAGCAGTACTTC. The J gene is TRBJ2-7, the V gene TRBV19, with 9 bases lining up with TRBD1. The CDR3 is made up of 14 amino acids. V shed 2 bases and J 4 bases; nucleotides not matched to a gene: 3. Germline CDR1 and CDR2: LNHDA and SQIVND (reference sequence).

The chain combines TRBV5-1 with TRBJ2-1; TRBD2 matches at 8 bases. Trimming removed 0 bases from V and 4 bases from J; junction bases left unmatched: 3. Germline lookup yields CDR1 SGHRS and CDR2 YFSETQ. There are 15 residues in the CDR3. In DNA, the CDR3 is TGCGCCAGCAGCTTGGAGAGCGGGAGATACAATGAGCAGTTCTTC. Translation: CASSLESGRYNEQFF.

The genes are TRBV7-9 and TRBJ2-7, with D perhaps TRBD1 (6 bases). Trimming removed 4 bases at V and 3 bases at J, with 7 bases between. The CDR3 has 12 residues. Looked up from germline, CDR1 is SEHNR and CDR2 is FQNEAQ (reference sequence). The CDR3: CASSWTVYEQYF. The CDR3 bases are TGTGCCAGCAGCTGGACAGTCTACGAGCAGTACTTC.

This chain uses TRBV19 with TRBJ2-3; D gene ambiguous. Trimming removed 1 base from V and 2 bases from J, with 13 bases in between. This CDR3 spans 16 amino acids. Germline lookup yields CDR1 LNHDA and CDR2 SQIVND (reference sequence). The CDR3 nucleotides are TGTGCCAGTAGTATAGGGGCAGTTCCCAACACAGATACGCAGTATTTT. This gives the protein CASSIGAVPNTDTQYF. The full variable domain, completed using reference TRBV19 and TRBJ2-3, is DGGITQSPKYLFRKEGQNVTLSCEQNLNHDAMYWYRQDPGQGLRLIYYSQIVNDFQKGDIAEGYSVSREKKESFPLTVTSAQKNPTAFYLCASSIGAVPNTDTQYFGPGTRLTVL.